Listed below are T cell receptor beta chains from one sample, sequenced in a study of T-cell memory formation after mild COVID-19. One entry per CDR3 protein, called by TCRdb with MiXCR from the 5' RACE reads. The sample records about 210,000 distinct CDR3 sequences, 10% to 13% being singletons. Input material: PBMCs or a T cell subset sorted from them (not recorded which). Receptors originate from a man between 18 and 29 years old who had mild COVID-19 (a few samples of this study predate the infection). Cell type and time point are not known. Each CDR3 is given without its conserved first and last residue.

TRBV6-6,DSSYGGDGGYSNQPQH
TRBV7-9,ASSFGVTDTQY
TRBV29-1,SVRTGPETQY
TRBV7-3,ASSREVNQPQH
TRBV4-1,ASSQVVSGNQPQH
TRBV4-1,ASSHGPGRGGQDEQF
TRBV5-1,ASTPSDSGEQY
TRBV4-1,ASSQDPGGYQPQH
TRBV6-5,ASSYSGVGTGELF
TRBV5-1,ASSLWGTANTEAF
TRBV4-3,ASSPRARGIYNEQF
TRBV30,AWSVEGSYTIY
TRBV18,ASSPGTANIQY
TRBV27,ASSPWGQVIGNSPLH
TRBV7-9,ASSYGNEDTQY
TRBV4-3,ASSQQGSYEQY
TRBV12-3/TRBV12-4,ASLDRSYNEQF
TRBV12-3/TRBV12-4,ASGRDIGYEQY
TRBV6-1,ASTRGGISGANVLT
TRBV28,ASRKEGLGQPQH
TRBV7-9,ASRFPGDAGELF
TRBV7-9,ASSRTGRGPGELF
TRBV29-1,SVRDRANYGYT
TRBV5-1,ASSLGEDYGYT
TRBV7-2,ASSLAPQRGGNTIY
TRBV7-8,ASSLEARGGYNEQF
TRBV5-6,ASSRYRGASPLH
TRBV5-1,ASSAGTSGVGTDTQY
TRBV6-2/TRBV6-3,ASSYWADTQY
TRBV5-1,ASSSGALISSTDTQY
TRBV5-1,ASSVQGAGETQY
TRBV12-3/TRBV12-4,ASSGTIYEKLF
TRBV4-3,ASSQVHRGNQPQH
TRBV20-1,SARGAGFVY
TRBV5-5,ASSYGTSATTDTQY
TRBV3-2,ASSQDSERGGQETQY
TRBV18,ASSPRQGDGYT
TRBV5-1,ASSGGTINEKLF
TRBV12-3/TRBV12-4,ASSSRETNYGYT
TRBV6-1,ASRGAWNTEAF
TRBV4-2,ASSQGGGNSPLH
TRBV5-1,ASSFGGSWETQY
TRBV12-3/TRBV12-4,ASSLDMNTEAF
TRBV10-3,AISEATDTQY
TRBV2,ASSDAEAYYGYT
TRBV7-2,ASSLALQGADTQY
TRBV5-1,ASSEGGGLNYGYT
TRBV2,ASKDREGPEAF
TRBV6-6,ASSYSTGEQF
TRBV5-1,ASSLVSTGWQETQY
TRBV6-5,ASSYSVGPRETQY
TRBV20-1,SARDSRRGIEQY
TRBV7-9,ASSLADSVTDTQY